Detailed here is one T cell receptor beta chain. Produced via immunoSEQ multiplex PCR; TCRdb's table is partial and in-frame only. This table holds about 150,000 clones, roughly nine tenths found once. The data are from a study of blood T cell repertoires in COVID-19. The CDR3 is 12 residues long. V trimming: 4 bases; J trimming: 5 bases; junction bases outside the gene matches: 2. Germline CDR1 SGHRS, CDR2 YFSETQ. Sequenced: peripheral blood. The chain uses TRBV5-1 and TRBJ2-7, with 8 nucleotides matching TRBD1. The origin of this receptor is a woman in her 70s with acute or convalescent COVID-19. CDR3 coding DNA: TGCGCCAGCAGCCTGACAGGGGACGAGCAGTACTTC. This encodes CASSLTGDEQYF.